The present T cell receptor beta chain was sequenced within a study of PD-L1 blockade in urothelial cancer. Study details: When patients started atezolizumab in about 2014, it was given at 1,200 mg intravenously every 3 weeks. The patients had undergone anywhere from 0 to 3 prior chemotherapy regimens. Overall study results and limits: Below-median pretreatment blood TCR clonality was associated with improved progression-free and overall survival.

Time point here: pretreatment peripheral blood. The diagnosis in patients was locally advanced or metastatic urothelial carcinoma. Trimming shortened V by 8 bases and J by 0 bases, and 10 bases separated the two germline ends. The CDR3 consists of 14 residues. The germline CDR1 and CDR2 sequences are MNHNY and SVGAGI (reference sequence). Measured with immunoSEQ multiplex PCR; TCRdb has only the in-frame clones, and not every one. The table records about 79,000 clones, around four fifths of them present only once. In regard to this clone: What it binds is not known.

The chain links TRBV6-6 to TRBJ1-4; no clear D. The sequence came from a man in his forties or fifties with urothelial cancer. The sample here was PBMCs, taken around atezolizumab (anti-PD-L1) treatment. CDR3 coding DNA: TGTGCCAGCCGGGGAACAGCAACTAATGAAAAACTGTTTTTT. It codes for CASRGTATNEKLFF.